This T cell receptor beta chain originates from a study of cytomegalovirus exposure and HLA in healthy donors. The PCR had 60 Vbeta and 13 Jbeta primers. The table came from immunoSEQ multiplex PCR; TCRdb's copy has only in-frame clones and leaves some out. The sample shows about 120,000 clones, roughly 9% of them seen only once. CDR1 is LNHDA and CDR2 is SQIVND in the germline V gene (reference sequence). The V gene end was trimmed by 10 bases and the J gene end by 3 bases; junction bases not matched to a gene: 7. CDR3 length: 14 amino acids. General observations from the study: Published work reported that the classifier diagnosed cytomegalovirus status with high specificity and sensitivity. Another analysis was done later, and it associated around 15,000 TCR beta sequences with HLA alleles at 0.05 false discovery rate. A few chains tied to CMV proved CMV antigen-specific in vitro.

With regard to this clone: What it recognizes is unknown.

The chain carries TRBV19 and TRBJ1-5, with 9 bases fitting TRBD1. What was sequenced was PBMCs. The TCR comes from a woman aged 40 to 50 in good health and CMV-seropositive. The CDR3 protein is CATFRTGDNQPQHF. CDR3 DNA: TGTGCCACATTCCGGACAGGGGACAATCAGCCCCAGCATTTT.